This T cell receptor (beta chain) was recovered during a study of T cell responses to AZD1222 COVID-19 vaccine. Study-wide results and caveats: Nearly half of the spike-specific TCRs reportedly recognize variant regions that carry no mutations. Among the donors, most were white British and more were female, and clonal diversity was possibly underestimated. Spike-specific TCR breadth rose after two AZD1222 doses, and depth rose as well. Recipients of AZD1222 seropositive at baseline numbered only 6 or 7.

The method was immunoSEQ multiplex PCR; TCRdb's version includes in-frame clones alone and lacks a portion of them. The table lists over 15,000 clones, approximately 89% of them singletons. V was pared by 5 bases and J by 1 base, with 11 bases between. The germline V gene has CDR1 SGHNT and CDR2 YENEEA. This CDR3 comprises 14 residues. Regarding this clone: Its target is unknown.

The input for sequencing was peripheral blood, taken 28 days after the second AZD1222 dose. The gene calls are TRBV11-3 and TRBJ2-5; D is unresolved. This receptor was taken from an adult who received the AZD1222 COVID-19 vaccine. The CDR3 sequence is CASSNRRSQETQYF. The CDR3 region has the DNA TGTGCCAGCAGCAACCGACGGAGCCAAGAGACCCAGTACTTC.